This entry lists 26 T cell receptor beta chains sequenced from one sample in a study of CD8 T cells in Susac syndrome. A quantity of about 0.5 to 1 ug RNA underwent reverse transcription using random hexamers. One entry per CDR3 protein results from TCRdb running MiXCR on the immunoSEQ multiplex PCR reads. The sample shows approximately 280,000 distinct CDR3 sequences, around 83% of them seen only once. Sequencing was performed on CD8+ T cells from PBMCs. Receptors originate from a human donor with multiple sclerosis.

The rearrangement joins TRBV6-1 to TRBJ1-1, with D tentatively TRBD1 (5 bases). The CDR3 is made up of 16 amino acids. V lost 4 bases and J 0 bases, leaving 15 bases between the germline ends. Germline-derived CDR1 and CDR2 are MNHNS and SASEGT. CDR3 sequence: CASSVVGALMNTEAFF. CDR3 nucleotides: TGTGCCAGCAGTGTCGTAGGGGCCCTAATGAACACTGAAGCTTTCTTT.

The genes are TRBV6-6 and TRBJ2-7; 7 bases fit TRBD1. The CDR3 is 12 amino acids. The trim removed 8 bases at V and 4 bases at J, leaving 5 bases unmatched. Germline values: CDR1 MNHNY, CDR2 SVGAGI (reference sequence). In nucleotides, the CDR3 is TGTGCCAGCGAGGGGGCTGTATACGAGCAGTACTTC. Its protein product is CASEGAVYEQYF.

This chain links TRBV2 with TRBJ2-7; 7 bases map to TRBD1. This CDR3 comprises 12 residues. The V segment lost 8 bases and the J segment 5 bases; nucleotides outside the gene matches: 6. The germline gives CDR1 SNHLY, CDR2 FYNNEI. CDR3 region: CASYRGRDEQYF. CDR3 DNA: TGTGCCAGCTACAGGGGCCGAGACGAGCAGTACTTC.

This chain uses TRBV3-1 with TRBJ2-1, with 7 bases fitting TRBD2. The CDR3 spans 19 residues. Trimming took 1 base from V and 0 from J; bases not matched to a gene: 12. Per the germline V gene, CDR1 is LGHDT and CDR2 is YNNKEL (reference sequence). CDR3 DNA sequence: TGTGCCAGCAGCCAAGTCCGTCTAGCGGAGGCGAGCTCCTACAATGAGCAGTTCTTC. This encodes CASSQVRLAEASSYNEQFF.

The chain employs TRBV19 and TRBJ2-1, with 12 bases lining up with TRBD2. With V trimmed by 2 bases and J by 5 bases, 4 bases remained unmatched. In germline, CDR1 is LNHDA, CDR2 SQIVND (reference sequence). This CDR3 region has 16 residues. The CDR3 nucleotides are TGTGCCAGTAGTATACTAGCGGGAGGGGGAGACAATGAGCAGTTCTTC. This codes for CASSILAGGGDNEQFF. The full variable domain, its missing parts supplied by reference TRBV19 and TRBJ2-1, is DGGITQSPKYLFRKEGQNVTLSCEQNLNHDAMYWYRQDPGQGLRLIYYSQIVNDFQKGDIAEGYSVSREKKESFPLTVTSAQKNPTAFYLCASSILAGGGDNEQFFGPGTRLTVL.

DNA of the CDR3: TGTGCCAGCAGTCTAACCCACACAGATACGCAGTATTTT. It translates to CASSLTHTDTQYF. The chain recombines TRBV27 with TRBJ2-3; D is unresolved. V was cut by 5 bases and J by 2 bases, with 8 bases left in between. The germline V gene encodes CDR1 MNHEY and CDR2 SMNVEV (reference sequence). CDR3 size: 13 residues.

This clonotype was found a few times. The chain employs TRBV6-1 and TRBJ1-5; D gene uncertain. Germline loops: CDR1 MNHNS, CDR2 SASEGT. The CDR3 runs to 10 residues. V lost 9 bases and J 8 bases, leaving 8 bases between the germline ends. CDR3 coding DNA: TGTGCCAGTGACCAAGAGCCCCAGCATTTT. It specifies CASDQEPQHF.

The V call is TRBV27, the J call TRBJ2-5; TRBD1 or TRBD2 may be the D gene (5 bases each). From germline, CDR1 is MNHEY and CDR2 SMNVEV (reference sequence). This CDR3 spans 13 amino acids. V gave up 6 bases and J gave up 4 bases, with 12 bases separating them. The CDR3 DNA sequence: TGTGCCAGCAGCGACAGACGGGGAGAGACCCAGTACTTC. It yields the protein CASSDRRGETQYF.

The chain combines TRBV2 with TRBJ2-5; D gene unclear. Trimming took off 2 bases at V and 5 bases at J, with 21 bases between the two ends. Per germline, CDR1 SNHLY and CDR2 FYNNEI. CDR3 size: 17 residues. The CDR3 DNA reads TGTGCCAGCAGTGAATGGCGTGAAATGGCAGGATGGGAGACCCAGTACTTC. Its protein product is CASSEWREMAGWETQYF.

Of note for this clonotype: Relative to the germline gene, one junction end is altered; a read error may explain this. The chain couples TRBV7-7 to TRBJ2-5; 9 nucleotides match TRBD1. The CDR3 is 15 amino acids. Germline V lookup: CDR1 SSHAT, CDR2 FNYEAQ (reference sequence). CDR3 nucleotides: TGTGCTAGCAGCTTAGGGACAGGGCCCCGGTGGACCCAGTACTTC. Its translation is CASSLGTGPRWTQYF.

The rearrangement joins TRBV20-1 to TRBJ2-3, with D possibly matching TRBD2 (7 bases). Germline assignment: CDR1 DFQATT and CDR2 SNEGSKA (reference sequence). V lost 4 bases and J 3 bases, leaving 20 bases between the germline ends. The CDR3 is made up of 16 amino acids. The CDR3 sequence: CSAKGRGSTETDTQYF. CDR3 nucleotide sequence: TGCAGTGCTAAGGGGAGGGGGAGTACTGAGACAGATACGCAGTATTTT.

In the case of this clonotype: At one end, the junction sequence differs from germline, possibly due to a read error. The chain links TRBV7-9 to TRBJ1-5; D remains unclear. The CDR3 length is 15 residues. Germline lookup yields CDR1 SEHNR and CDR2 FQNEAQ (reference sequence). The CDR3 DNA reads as TGTGCCAGCAGATTAGGTACAGATAGCAATCAGCCCCAGCATTTT. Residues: CASRLGTDSNQPQHF.

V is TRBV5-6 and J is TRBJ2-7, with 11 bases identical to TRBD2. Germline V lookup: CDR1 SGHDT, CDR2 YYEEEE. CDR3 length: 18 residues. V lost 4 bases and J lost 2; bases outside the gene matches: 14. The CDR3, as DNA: TGTGCCAGCAGCGGAAAACCGGGACTAGCGGACTTGACCTACGAGCAGTACTTC. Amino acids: CASSGKPGLADLTYEQYF. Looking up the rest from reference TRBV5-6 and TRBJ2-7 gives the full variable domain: DAGVTQSPTHLIKTRGQQVTLRCSPKSGHDTVSWYQQALGQGPQFIFQYYEEEERQRGNFPDRFSGHQFPNYSSELNVNALLLGDSALYLCASSGKPGLADLTYEQYFGPGTRLTVT.

Written as DNA, the CDR3 is TGTGCCAGCAGCGTAGCCCAGTCCGGCGGCTACGAGCAGTACTTC. The encoded protein is CASSVAQSGGYEQYF. The chain joins TRBV9 to TRBJ2-7; D ambiguous. Germline lookup yields CDR1 SGDLS and CDR2 YYNGEE. The CDR3 totals 15 residues. V lost 0 bases to trimming and J lost 3 bases, with 13 bases between them. Full variable domain (remainder filled in from reference TRBV9 and TRBJ2-7): DSGVTQTPKHLITATGQRVTLRCSPRSGDLSVYWYQQSLDQGLQFLIQYYNGEERAKGNILERFSAQQFPDLHSELNLSSLELGDSALYFCASSVAQSGGYEQYFGPGTRLTVT.

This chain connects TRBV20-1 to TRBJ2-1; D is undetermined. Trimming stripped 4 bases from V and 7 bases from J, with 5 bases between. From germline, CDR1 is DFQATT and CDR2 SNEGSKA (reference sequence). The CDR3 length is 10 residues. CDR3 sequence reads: CSATKNEQFF. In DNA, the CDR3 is TGCAGTGCTACTAAAAATGAGCAGTTCTTC.

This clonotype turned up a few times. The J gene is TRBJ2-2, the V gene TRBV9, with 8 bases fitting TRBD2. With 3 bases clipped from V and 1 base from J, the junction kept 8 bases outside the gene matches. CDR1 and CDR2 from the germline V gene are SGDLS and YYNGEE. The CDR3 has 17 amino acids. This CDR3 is CASSAIWAGGNTGELFF. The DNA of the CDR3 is TGTGCCAGCAGCGCCATCTGGGCGGGGGGGAACACCGGGGAGCTGTTTTTT.

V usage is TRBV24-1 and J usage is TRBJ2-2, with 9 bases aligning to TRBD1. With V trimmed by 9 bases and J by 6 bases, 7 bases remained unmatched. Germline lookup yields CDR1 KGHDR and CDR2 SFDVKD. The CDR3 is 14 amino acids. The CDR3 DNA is TGTGCCACCGCCGGGACAGGGTCCCCCGGGGAGCTGTTTTTT. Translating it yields CATAGTGSPGELFF.

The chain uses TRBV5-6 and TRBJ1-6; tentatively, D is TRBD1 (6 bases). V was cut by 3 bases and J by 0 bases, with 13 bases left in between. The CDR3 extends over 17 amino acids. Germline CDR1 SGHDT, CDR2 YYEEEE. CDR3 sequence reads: CASSSLQGNSYNSPLHF. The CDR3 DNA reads TGTGCCAGCAGCTCTCTACAGGGAAACTCCTATAATTCACCCCTCCACTTT.

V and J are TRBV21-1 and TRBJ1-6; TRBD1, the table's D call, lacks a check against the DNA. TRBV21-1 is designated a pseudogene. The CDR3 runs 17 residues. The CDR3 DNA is TGTGCCAGCAGCAGCAGACAGGGGGGATCCTATAATTCACCCCTCCACTTT. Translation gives CASSSRQGGSYNSPLHF.

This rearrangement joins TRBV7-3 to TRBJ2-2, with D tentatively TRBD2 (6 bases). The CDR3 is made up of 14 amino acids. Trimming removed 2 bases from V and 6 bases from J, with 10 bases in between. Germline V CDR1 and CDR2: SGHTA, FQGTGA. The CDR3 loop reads CASSLYGGSGELFF. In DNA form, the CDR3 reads TGTGCCAGCAGCTTATATGGAGGGTCCGGGGAGCTGTTTTTT.

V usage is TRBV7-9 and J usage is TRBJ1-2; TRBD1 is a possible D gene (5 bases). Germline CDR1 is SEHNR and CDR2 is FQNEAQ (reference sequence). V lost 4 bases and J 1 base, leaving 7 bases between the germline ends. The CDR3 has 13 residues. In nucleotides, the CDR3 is TGTGCCAGCAGCTCGACAGTTAACTATGGCTACACCTTC. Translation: CASSSTVNYGYTF.

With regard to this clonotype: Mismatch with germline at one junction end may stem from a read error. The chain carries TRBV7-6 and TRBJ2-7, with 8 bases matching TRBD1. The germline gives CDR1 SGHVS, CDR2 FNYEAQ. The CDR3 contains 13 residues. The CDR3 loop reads CASSPVDRVEQYF. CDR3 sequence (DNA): TGTGCTAGCAGCCCGGTGGACAGGGTCGAGCAGTACTTC.

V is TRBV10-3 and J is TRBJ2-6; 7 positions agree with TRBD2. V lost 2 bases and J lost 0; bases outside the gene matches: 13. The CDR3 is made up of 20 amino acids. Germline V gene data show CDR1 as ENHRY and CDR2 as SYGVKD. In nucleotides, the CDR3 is TGTGCCATCAGTGAGCCCGGGAGGCAGCGTAGAGGCTCTGGGGCCAACGTCCTGACTTTC. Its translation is CAISEPGRQRRGSGANVLTF.

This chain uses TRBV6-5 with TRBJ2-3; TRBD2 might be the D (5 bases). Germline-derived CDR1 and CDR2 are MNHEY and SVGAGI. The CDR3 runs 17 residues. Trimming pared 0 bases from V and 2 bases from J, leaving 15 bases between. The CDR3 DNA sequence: TGTGCCAGCAGTTACTCAACCCCGGGATATTACACAGATACGCAGTATTTT. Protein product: CASSYSTPGYYTDTQYF.

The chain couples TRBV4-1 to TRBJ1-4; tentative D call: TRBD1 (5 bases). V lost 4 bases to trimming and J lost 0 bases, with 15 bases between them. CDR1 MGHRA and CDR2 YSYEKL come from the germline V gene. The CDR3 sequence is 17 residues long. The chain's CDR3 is CASSRLGAAPTNEKLFF. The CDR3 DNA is TGCGCCAGCAGCCGCCTCGGGGCGGCGCCAACTAATGAAAAACTGTTTTTT.

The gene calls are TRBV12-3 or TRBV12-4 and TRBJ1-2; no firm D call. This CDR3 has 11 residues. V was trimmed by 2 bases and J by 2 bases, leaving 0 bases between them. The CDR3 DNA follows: TGTGCCAGCAGTTTAAACTATGGCTACACCTTC. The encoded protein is CASSLNYGYTF.